Below are 18 T cell receptor beta chains sequenced from a single sample in a study of type 1 regulatory T cells. Each CDR3 protein gets one entry after TCRdb re-called the reads with MiXCR. The table has 80,000 to 100,000 distinct CDR3 sequences, less than 40% seen once. Sequencing was performed on CD4+ T cells, either the whole sample or a sorted fraction (not recorded which). The source of these receptors is a human donor in good health.

This clonotype was detected only a few times. The chain has TRBV11-2 and TRBJ2-5; D gene ambiguous. V was shortened by 5 bases and J by 2 bases, with 9 bases between the two germline ends. This CDR3 is 13 amino acids long. Germline assignment: CDR1 SGHAT and CDR2 FQNNGV. This CDR3 reads CASSIQIQETQYF. The CDR3 bases are TGTGCCAGCAGCATACAGATACAAGAGACCCAGTACTTC. Looking up the rest from reference TRBV11-2 and TRBJ2-5 gives the full variable domain: EAGVAQSPRYKIIEKRQSVAFWCNPISGHATLYWYQQILGQGPKLLIQFQNNGVVDDSQLPKDRFSAERLKGVDSTLKIQPAKLEDSAVYLCASSIQIQETQYFGPGTRLLVL.

This clonotype was seen a handful of times. The rearrangement uses TRBV10-3 and TRBJ2-7; 7 bases agree with TRBD1. V shed 6 bases, J shed 1 base, and the junction held 6 bases outside the gene matches. The germline gives CDR1 ENHRY, CDR2 SYGVKD. CDR3 length: 14 residues. The CDR3 region is CAIRTGTESYEQYF. In nucleotides, the CDR3 is TGTGCCATCAGGACCGGGACAGAATCCTACGAGCAGTACTTC.

Concerning this clonotype itself: A junction end diverges from the germline sequence, so it may reflect a read error. This chain uses TRBV12-3 or TRBV12-4 with TRBJ2-5, with 8 nucleotides matching TRBD1. The CDR3 has 16 residues. The CDR3 bases are TGTGCCTGCAGTCCTTTCGGGCAGGGGGCTTCGGAGACCCAGTACTTC. Protein product: CACSPFGQGASETQYF.

This clonotype showed up just a few times. The chain has TRBV19 and TRBJ1-5; 8 nucleotides match TRBD1. J gave up 0 bases and V 10 bases, and 11 bases lay outside the gene matches. Germline values: CDR1 LNHDA, CDR2 SQIVND (reference sequence). The CDR3 contains 16 residues. The CDR3 bases are TGTGCCACCAGAGACAGGGGCTCTTATAGCAATCAGCCCCAGCATTTT. Its protein product is CATRDRGSYSNQPQHF.

This clonotype showed up just a few times. The chain combines TRBV27 with TRBJ2-3, with TRBD2 matching 9 bases. CDR1 and CDR2 from the germline V gene are MNHEY and SMNVEV (reference sequence). Germline trimming cut 4 bases from V and 5 bases from J; bases unmatched to any gene: 10. CDR3 length: 16 residues. The DNA for the CDR3 is TGTGCCAGCAGTTCGACTAGCGGACTAGTCAGAGATACGCAGTATTTT. This translates into CASSSTSGLVRDTQYF.

The chain links TRBV20-1 to TRBJ2-1; 8 positions agree with TRBD2. From germline, CDR1 is DFQATT and CDR2 SNEGSKA (reference sequence). V lost 4 bases and J lost 5; bases outside the gene matches: 10. The CDR3 totals 15 residues. CDR3 amino acids: CSAKGSGSGDNEQFF. The CDR3 DNA is TGCAGTGCTAAAGGGAGCGGGAGTGGTGACAATGAGCAGTTCTTC.

This chain joins TRBV3-1 and TRBJ1-2; no firm D call. CDR1 is LGHDT, CDR2 YNNKEL, per germline (reference sequence). Trimming cost V 3 bases and J 6 bases, with 14 bases left between them. This CDR3 is built from 14 residues. This CDR3 is CASSHFQGGHGYTF. The CDR3 DNA follows: TGTGCCAGCAGCCACTTTCAAGGCGGGCATGGCTACACCTTC.

In nucleotides, the CDR3 is TGTGCCAGCAGCTTAGATCAGGGGGCCGGCGAGCAGTACTTC. Amino acid sequence: CASSLDQGAGEQYF. The chain employs TRBV7-2 and TRBJ2-7, with TRBD1 identical over 8 bases. CDR1 is SGHTA and CDR2 is FQGNSA in the germline V gene. The CDR3 length is 14 residues. The V segment lost 1 base and the J segment 6 bases; nucleotides outside the gene matches: 5.

DNA of the CDR3: TGTGCCAGTAGTCGCGAGAGATCCCGGGAGGGCCTCTATCGCACAGATACGCAGTATTTT. The encoded protein is CASSRERSREGLYRTDTQYF. This sequence joins TRBV19 and TRBJ2-3, with 8 bases aligning to TRBD2. The J segment lost 1 base and the V segment lost 5 bases, leaving 20 bases of the junction unmatched. This CDR3 is built from 20 residues. Germline loops: CDR1 LNHDA, CDR2 SQIVND (reference sequence).

The V call is TRBV5-5, the J call TRBJ1-5; D remains ambiguous. Germline V CDR1 and CDR2: SGHKS, YYEKEE (reference sequence). The CDR3 spans 14 residues. Trimming stripped 2 bases from V and 6 bases from J, with 12 bases between. CDR3 sequence reads: CASSLGSRGQPQHF. The CDR3 bases are TGTGCCAGCAGCTTAGGAAGTCGGGGTCAGCCCCAGCATTTT.

For this clonotype: Germline is not matched at one junction end, which may reflect a read error. The rearrangement links TRBV20-1 to TRBJ2-1; D is perhaps TRBD1 or TRBD2 (5 bases each). The CDR3 contains 15 residues. Germline CDR1 and CDR2: DFQATT and SNEGSKA (reference sequence). DNA of the CDR3: TGCAGTGCCAGAGGGGACGGGAAGGCTCGCAATGAGCAGTTCTTC. Protein: CSARGDGKARNEQFF.

The genes are TRBV29-1 and TRBJ2-1; 10 nucleotides match TRBD2. The CDR3 is made up of 14 amino acids. Germline loops: CDR1 SQVTM, CDR2 ANQGSEA. The junction had 11 bases not matched to a gene; V was cut back by 5 bases and J by 10 bases. The CDR3 here is CSVSKAGGPREQFF. The CDR3 DNA follows: TGCAGCGTTTCTAAAGCGGGAGGGCCTCGGGAGCAGTTCTTC.

There are a few counts of this clonotype. This chain joins TRBV7-2 and TRBJ1-1; TRBD1 is a possible D gene (5 bases). Trimming left V 3 bases short and J 5 bases short, with 13 bases between. Germline V gene lookup returns CDR1 SGHTA and CDR2 FQGNSA. The CDR3 contains 14 residues. The CDR3 bases are TGTGCCAGCAGCTTTACCAGGGTAGAGACTGAAGCTTTCTTT. Amino acids: CASSFTRVETEAFF.

This chain links TRBV29-1 with TRBJ2-3; TRBD2 agrees at 7 bases. This CDR3 is 13 amino acids long. In germline, CDR1 is SQVTM, CDR2 ANQGSEA. J gave up 3 bases and V 4 bases, and 4 bases lay outside the gene matches. Here the CDR3 reads CSVVGGNTDTQYF. CDR3 in DNA: TGCAGCGTTGTGGGGGGGAATACAGATACGCAGTATTTT.

The sample holds a few counts of this clonotype. J is TRBJ1-5 and V is TRBV20-1; TRBD1 matches at 7 bases. With 5 bases clipped from V and 2 bases from J, the junction kept 9 bases outside the gene matches. The CDR3 spans 15 residues. The V gene's germline CDR1 is DFQATT and CDR2 SNEGSKA (reference sequence). CDR3 in amino acids: CSALGQSQGNQPQHF. The CDR3 DNA reads as TGCAGTGCTTTGGGACAGTCCCAGGGCAATCAGCCCCAGCATTTT.

This clonotype was observed a few times. The junction shows a germline mismatch at one end, possibly a read error. The chain employs TRBV20-1 and TRBJ1-2, with a possible D match to TRBD1 (6 bases). Germline loops: CDR1 DFQATT, CDR2 SNEGSKA (reference sequence). The CDR3 totals 17 residues. The CDR3 bases are TGCAGTGCCAGAGCCTCCAGGGGTTCTACGGCTAACTATGGCTACACCTTC. The encoded protein is CSARASRGSTANYGYTF.

The chain has TRBV4-1 and TRBJ2-2; a possible D gene is TRBD2 (6 bases). Germline assignment: CDR1 MGHRA and CDR2 YSYEKL. The V end was cut by 3 bases, the J end by 4 bases, with 21 bases between. This CDR3 has 18 amino acids. CDR3 sequence reads: CASSHVAPTSGGTGELFF. DNA of the CDR3: TGCGCCAGCAGCCATGTGGCCCCGACTAGTGGGGGCACCGGGGAGCTGTTTTTT.

The chain employs TRBV6-2 or TRBV6-3 and TRBJ2-7; D unresolved. V was cut by 5 bases and J by 3 bases, with 11 bases left in between. CDR1 and CDR2 from the germline V gene are MNHEY and SVGEGT. CDR3 length equals 13 residues. The CDR3: CASSGRNVYEQYF. In nucleotides, the CDR3 is TGTGCCAGCAGTGGACGGAACGTCTACGAGCAGTACTTC.